These T cell receptor beta chains were read from a single sample in a study of T cell responses to AZD1222 COVID-19 vaccine. Sequencing used immunoSEQ multiplex PCR; TCRdb keeps in-frame clones, though not all of them. The sample has under 150,000 clones; approximately 92% are singletons. Sequencing used peripheral blood, obtained on day 0 of AZD1222 vaccination. These receptor sequences come from an adult in good health. CDR3s include the opening cysteine and the closing phenylalanine or tryptophan. The D gene is left open where the match is weak. Rows may omit the clone size; those that give it use once, few, many or a size class.

D: NA; V: TRBV30; J: TRBJ2-7; size: NA; CDR3: CAWSGKTDSPVDF; DNA: TGTGCCTGGAGTGGGAAGACAGACTCACCCGTGGACTTC
D: TRBD1; V: TRBV5-1; J: TRBJ1-1; size: NA; CDR3: CASSLEGQGTNTEAFF; DNA: TGCGCCAGCAGCTTGGAAGGACAGGGTACGAACACTGAAGCTTTCTTT
D: NA; V: TRBV28; J: TRBJ1-1; size: few; CDR3: CASIPLGTEAFF; DNA: TGTGCCAGCATTCCCCTAGGAACTGAAGCTTTCTTT
D: NA; V: TRBV2; J: TRBJ2-4; size: NA; CDR3: CASTQANIQYF; DNA: TGTGCCAGCACGCAAGCAAACATTCAGTACTTC
D: TRBD2; V: TRBV7-2; J: TRBJ2-2; size: NA; CDR3: CASSQRLAGGPITGELFF; DNA: TGTGCCAGCAGCCAACGACTAGCGGGAGGGCCCATCACCGGGGAGCTGTTTTTT
D: NA; V: TRBV30; J: TRBJ1-1; size: NA; CDR3: CALGWPTEAFF; DNA: TGTGCCTTAGGGTGGCCCACTGAAGCTTTCTTT
D: NA; V: TRBV5-1; J: TRBJ2-7; size: NA; CDR3: CASSLDGTDAYEQYF; DNA: TGCGCCAGCAGCTTGGATGGGACGGACGCATACGAGCAGTACTTC
D: NA; V: TRBV14; J: TRBJ2-1; size: NA; CDR3: CASSKPQGREIVYGSYNEQFF; DNA: TGTGCCAGCAGCAAGCCTCAGGGGCGGGAGATCGTTTACGGGTCCTACAATGAGCAGTTCTTC
D: TRBD1; V: TRBV3-1/TRBV3-2; J: TRBJ2-7; size: NA; CDR3: CASSYGQGSYEQYF; DNA: TGTGCCAGCAGCTACGGACAGGGGAGCTACGAGCAGTACTTC
D: TRBD2; V: TRBV28; J: TRBJ2-5; size: once; CDR3: CASSTPGLAGSLQETQYF; DNA: TGTGCCAGCAGCACACCGGGACTAGCGGGAAGTCTCCAAGAGACCCAGTACTTC
D: TRBD2; V: TRBV5-1; J: TRBJ2-7; size: NA; CDR3: CASSLAQLAGEIYEQYF; DNA: TGCGCCAGCAGCTTGGCCCAACTGGCGGGAGAGATCTACGAGCAGTACTTC
D: NA; V: TRBV2; J: TRBJ1-4; size: NA; CDR3: CASSEGSLGEKLFF; DNA: TGTGCCAGCAGTGAAGGTTCCCTAGGGGAAAAACTGTTTTTT
D: TRBD2; V: TRBV5-1; J: TRBJ2-7; size: few; CDR3: CASSPTSGRIGEQYF; DNA: TGCGCCAGCAGCCCGACTAGCGGGAGGATCGGCGAGCAGTACTTC
D: NA; V: TRBV7-7; J: TRBJ2-7; size: NA; CDR3: CASSPAAVSYEQYF; DNA: TGTGCCAGCAGCCCCGCGGCAGTATCCTACGAGCAGTACTTC